This is a list of T cell receptor beta chains from one sample in a study of shared clonotypes between healthy human individuals. Profiling relied on immunoSEQ multiplex PCR, and the TCRdb table lists in-frame clones only, not all of them. This sample yields millions of clones, of which around 95% are seen a single time; 0.13% belongs to the top ten. Sequenced material: naive CD4+ T cells sorted from blood. The receptors here all came from a man between 18 and 35 years old in good health. Each CDR3 is given without its conserved first and last residue. Only some rows state a clone size, as once, few, many or a class for expanded clones.

ASSVDSRITDTQY | once | TRBV9 | 13 | TRBJ2-3
ASSPIAGELF | - | TRBV27 | 10 | TRBJ2-2
ASTLAGVDLGEQY | - | TRBV6-6 | 13 | TRBJ2-7
ASSLVRQENYGYT | - | TRBV5-4 | 13 | TRBJ1-2
SVALWASRAEQY | - | TRBV29-1 | 12 | TRBJ2-7
ASSFDRAGETQY | - | TRBV5-1 | 12 | TRBJ2-5
ASSLAVRSYEQY | - | TRBV5-1 | 12 | TRBJ2-7
SVEGNGNTIY | once | TRBV29-1 | 10 | TRBJ1-3
ASSEDRGTNQPQH | - | TRBV6-1 | 13 | TRBJ1-5
ASSSLPQGGDTQY | - | TRBV27 | 13 | TRBJ2-3
ASSLFGQGAREQY | - | TRBV11-2 | 13 | TRBJ2-7
ASSWNRDNYGYT | - | TRBV5-1 | 12 | TRBJ1-2
ASSYGQTRTDTQY | - | TRBV6-5 | 13 | TRBJ2-3
ASSHNTAMGASSYNSPLH | - | TRBV18 | 18 | TRBJ1-6
ASSYSAGVRYNEQF | - | TRBV7-2 | 14 | TRBJ2-1
ASSFLGTQPQH | - | TRBV28 | 11 | TRBJ1-5
ASSAFGNTIY | - | TRBV2 | 10 | TRBJ1-3
ASSPAGGGKTDTQY | - | TRBV5-1 | 14 | TRBJ2-3
ASSPRGVYTDTQY | - | TRBV4-3 | 13 | TRBJ2-3
ASSLGLANYEQY | - | TRBV5-1 | 12 | TRBJ2-7
ASSAGGTGMYEQY | - | TRBV9 | 13 | TRBJ2-7
ASSLISGINEQF | - | TRBV5-1 | 12 | TRBJ2-1
ASSLIMGGPYEQY | - | TRBV27 | 13 | TRBJ2-7
ASSLYEGLNTEAF | - | TRBV5-8 | 13 | TRBJ1-1
ASSLGSLLQETQY | - | TRBV6-6 | 13 | TRBJ2-5
ASSRGRMETQY | - | TRBV5-4 | 11 | TRBJ2-5
ASSLSTGIIPGELF | - | TRBV4-1 | 14 | TRBJ2-2
ASSPPGRPYEQY | - | TRBV18 | 12 | TRBJ2-7
ASSPERYGYT | - | TRBV18 | 10 | TRBJ1-2
ASSPVAGYNEQF | - | TRBV5-4 | 12 | TRBJ2-1
ASSEGLVVSYEQY | - | TRBV6-1 | 13 | TRBJ2-7
ASSPLAGVSGDTQY | - | TRBV18 | 14 | TRBJ2-3
ASSPVTQSEQY | - | TRBV18 | 11 | TRBJ2-7
ASSQERGDTTNEKLF | once | TRBV4-1 | 15 | TRBJ1-4
AWSVAGGTSTDTQY | - | TRBV30 | 14 | TRBJ2-3
ASSPRTGKGYEQY | once | TRBV7-6 | 13 | TRBJ2-7
ASSLAGFNEQF | - | TRBV28 | 11 | TRBJ2-1
ASSQGRASGNNEQF | - | TRBV4-1 | 14 | TRBJ2-1
ASSQTGTRSYEQY | - | TRBV18 | 13 | TRBJ2-7
ASTLPRQETQY | - | TRBV10-2 | 11 | TRBJ2-5
ASSEKGAGKNIQY | - | TRBV2 | 13 | TRBJ2-4
ASSIRAGDQPQH | few | TRBV19 | 12 | TRBJ1-5
ASSSGQLDQRNYGYT | - | TRBV5-1 | 15 | TRBJ1-2
ASSLSGTAGNTIY | - | TRBV27 | 13 | TRBJ1-3
ASSPTGGDQPQH | once | TRBV18 | 12 | TRBJ1-5
ASSLRDRETQY | - | TRBV28 | 11 | TRBJ2-5
ASSPGAYGYT | - | TRBV28 | 10 | TRBJ1-2
ASTPALWGQLNTEAF | once | TRBV19 | 15 | TRBJ1-1
ASSYFGTGLGNTIY | - | TRBV6-5 | 14 | TRBJ1-3
AWAHSSEPQH | - | TRBV30 | 10 | TRBJ1-5
ASSELAGPSDTQY | - | TRBV10-1 | 13 | TRBJ2-3
ASSEDGTSTDTQY | - | TRBV6-1 | 13 | TRBJ2-3
AKRQGVISGNTIY | - | TRBV28 | 13 | TRBJ1-3